This T cell receptor (beta chain) was profiled in a study of T cells in Graves' hyperthyroidism and ophthalmopathy. On the study more broadly: Peripheral blood sampling occurred at initial diagnosis, before any treatment. Study-wide results and caveats: A model of 13 V-J pairs discriminated ophthalmopathy from stable hyperthyroidism.

CDR1 LGHNA and CDR2 YSLEER come from the germline V gene. Trimming shortened V by 1 base and J by 6 bases, and 6 bases separated the two germline ends. CDR3 length: 13 residues. Patients aged 18 to 65 with hyperthyroidism were newly diagnosed, with duration under 2 months. PBMCs came from about 10 ml fresh peripheral blood. This clonotype was seen a few times. What it recognizes is unknown. Amplified regions were TCR beta CDR3 sequences from RNA transcripts. Researchers ran a first-round RT-PCR on the TCR CDR3 using the HTBI primer set. TCRdb ran MiXCR on the multiplex PCR reads and lists one entry per CDR3 protein. Here the sample spans about 620,000 distinct CDR3 sequences, roughly 17% being singletons.

This TCR came from a woman aged 25 to 39 with Graves' hyperthyroidism. The chain couples TRBV4-3 to TRBJ1-4; D remains ambiguous. Sequencing was carried out using blood. CDR3 sequence reads: CASSQAKDEKLFF. Written as DNA, the CDR3 is TGCGCCAGCAGCCAAGCTAAGGATGAAAAACTGTTTTTT.